This T cell receptor beta chain emerged from a study of cytomegalovirus exposure and HLA in healthy donors. Sequenced by immunoSEQ multiplex PCR; TCRdb stores in-frame clones only, minus some. The top ten clones hold over 0.8% of a sample with about 69,000 clones, about 95% of them seen once. An approximately 120-subject validation cohort, separate from the roughly 670-subject first cohort, supplied the donors. This clone has a handful of counts. The antigen is not known. Overall study findings and caveats: Over 150 TCR beta chains were listed as cytomegalovirus-associated. High specificity and sensitivity for cytomegalovirus status were reported for the classifier. The TCR clusters that emerged in the first cohort tended, a later analysis found, to co-occur in the approximately 110 validation repertoires.

The J segment lost 2 bases and the V segment lost 6 bases, leaving 2 bases of the junction unmatched. The CDR3 covers 14 residues. Germline CDR1 is SNHLY and CDR2 is FYNNEI. The gene calls are TRBV2 and TRBJ1-3, with 9 bases aligning to TRBD1. The sample was PBMCs. The receptor was derived from a young woman in good health and CMV-seronegative. The CDR3 region is CASRDRGAGNTIYF. The DNA of the CDR3 is TGTGCCAGCAGGGACAGGGGAGCTGGAAACACCATATATTTT.